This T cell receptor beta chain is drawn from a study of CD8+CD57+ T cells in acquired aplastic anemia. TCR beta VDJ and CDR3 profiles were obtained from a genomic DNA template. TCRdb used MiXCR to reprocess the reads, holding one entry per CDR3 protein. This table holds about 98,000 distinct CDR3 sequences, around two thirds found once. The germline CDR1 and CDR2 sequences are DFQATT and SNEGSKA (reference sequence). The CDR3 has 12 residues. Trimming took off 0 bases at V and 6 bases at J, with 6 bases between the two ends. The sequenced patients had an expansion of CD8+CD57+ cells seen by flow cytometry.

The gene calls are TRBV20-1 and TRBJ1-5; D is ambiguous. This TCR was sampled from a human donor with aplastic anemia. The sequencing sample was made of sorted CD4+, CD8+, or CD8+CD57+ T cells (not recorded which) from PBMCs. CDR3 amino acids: CSAREGVQPQHF. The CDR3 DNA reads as TGCAGTGCTAGAGAAGGTGTTCAGCCCCAGCATTTT.